A selection of T cell receptor beta chains follows, all from one sample in a study of somatic mutations in cytotoxic T cells in rheumatoid arthritis. Data came from immunoSEQ multiplex PCR; TCRdb stores just in-frame clones and leaves some out. The sample holds fewer than 40,000 clones, roughly four fifths seen once. Sequencing used CD8+ T cells sorted from blood. The source of these receptors is an adult with rheumatoid arthritis. The CDR3 runs from the conserved cysteine through the conserved F or W. Each record gives: J gene, clone size, V gene, D gene, CDR3 protein, CDR3 DNA. D genes are given only for firm matches. The listing skips clone size in some rows; elsewhere it reads once, few, many or a size class.

J: TRBJ2-5
size: NA
V: TRBV27
D: NA
CDR3: CASSLGSGASPQETQYF
DNA: TGTGCCAGCAGTTTAGGGTCGGGGGCGTCCCCCCAAGAGACCCAGTACTTC

J: TRBJ1-1
size: NA
V: TRBV27
D: TRBD1
CDR3: CASSPPTGTAEAFF
DNA: TGTGCCAGCAGTCCCCCGACAGGGACTGCTGAAGCTTTCTTT

J: TRBJ1-2
size: NA
V: TRBV6-1
D: TRBD1
CDR3: CASPGQGTGYTF
DNA: TGTGCCAGCCCGGGACAGGGGACTGGCTACACCTTC

J: TRBJ2-3
size: NA
V: TRBV6-4
D: TRBD2
CDR3: CASSEASGETDTQYF
DNA: TGTGCCAGCAGTGAAGCCAGCGGGGAAACAGATACGCAGTATTTT

J: TRBJ1-5
size: NA
V: TRBV7-8
D: NA
CDR3: CASSLARIIRDRPHNQPQHF
DNA: TGTGCCAGCAGCTTAGCTCGTATTATCCGTGACCGTCCCCACAATCAGCCCCAGCATTTT

J: TRBJ1-4
size: NA
V: TRBV4-1
D: NA
CDR3: CASSRYPTATNEKLFF
DNA: TGCGCCAGCAGCCGATACCCTACTGCAACTAATGAAAAACTGTTTTTT

J: TRBJ2-2
size: NA
V: TRBV5-5
D: TRBD2
CDR3: CASSLDQRGDTGELFF
DNA: TGTGCCAGCAGCTTGGATCAGCGGGGCGACACCGGGGAGCTGTTTTTT

J: TRBJ1-5
size: NA
V: TRBV6-1
D: NA
CDR3: CASSEWGRARNQPQHF
DNA: TGTGCCAGCAGTGAATGGGGCAGGGCGCGTAATCAGCCCCAGCATTTT

J: TRBJ2-3
size: NA
V: TRBV11-3
D: NA
CDR3: CASSSGFGTDTQYF
DNA: TGTGCCAGCAGCTCAGGATTTGGCACAGATACGCAGTATTTT

J: TRBJ2-7
size: NA
V: TRBV7-9
D: TRBD2
CDR3: CASGAGVDEQYF
DNA: TGTGCCAGTGGGGCGGGGGTCGACGAGCAGTACTTC

J: TRBJ2-7
size: NA
V: TRBV7-9
D: NA
CDR3: CAWGGLEPEQYF
DNA: TGTGCCTGGGGGGGCCTAGAACCTGAGCAGTACTTC

J: TRBJ1-4
size: NA
V: TRBV27
D: NA
CDR3: CASSLGEATNEKLFF
DNA: TGTGCCAGCAGTTTGGGGGAAGCAACTAATGAAAAACTGTTTTTT

J: TRBJ2-1
size: NA
V: TRBV4-1
D: NA
CDR3: CASSLAGASSYNEQFF
DNA: TGCGCCAGCAGCCTAGCCGGCGCGAGCTCCTACAATGAGCAGTTCTTC

J: TRBJ1-6
size: NA
V: TRBV28
D: NA
CDR3: CASSYDGRSLHF
DNA: TGTGCCAGCAGTTATGACGGACGCTCCCTCCACTTT

J: TRBJ2-3
size: NA
V: TRBV7-9
D: TRBD2
CDR3: CASSPAGELTDTQYF
DNA: TGTGCCAGCAGCCCAGCGGGGGAACTGACAGATACGCAGTATTTT

J: TRBJ2-5
size: NA
V: TRBV6-5
D: NA
CDR3: CASSYSAVRETQYF
DNA: TGTGCCAGCAGTTACTCGGCGGTCCGGGAGACCCAGTACTTC

J: TRBJ2-1
size: NA
V: TRBV15
D: TRBD2
CDR3: CATSRGLAGDSWSYNEQFF
DNA: TGTGCCACCAGCAGAGGACTAGCGGGAGATAGTTGGTCCTACAATGAGCAGTTCTTC

J: TRBJ1-2
size: NA
V: TRBV4-3
D: NA
CDR3: CASSQDTNYGYTF
DNA: TGCGCCAGCAGCCAAGATACCAACTATGGCTACACCTTC

J: TRBJ1-6
size: few
V: TRBV9
D: NA
CDR3: CASSAAQGLNSPLHF
DNA: TGTGCCAGCAGCGCGGCGCAGGGGCTCAATTCACCCCTCCACTTT

J: TRBJ1-1
size: NA
V: TRBV29-1
D: TRBD1
CDR3: CSVSGGRAEAFF
DNA: TGCAGCGTTTCAGGGGGACGGGCTGAAGCTTTCTTT

J: TRBJ2-7
size: NA
V: TRBV9
D: NA
CDR3: CASSPWGVPYEQYF
DNA: TGTGCCAGCAGCCCGTGGGGGGTCCCCTACGAGCAGTACTTC

J: TRBJ2-7
size: NA
V: TRBV7-8
D: TRBD1
CDR3: CASSPNGQGVYEQYF
DNA: TGTGCCAGCAGCCCCAACGGACAGGGAGTCTACGAGCAGTACTTC

J: TRBJ2-7
size: NA
V: TRBV5-1
D: TRBD2
CDR3: CASSLAGTSVYEQYF
DNA: TGCGCCAGCAGCTTGGCCGGGACTAGCGTCTACGAGCAGTACTTC

J: TRBJ2-7
size: NA
V: TRBV6-6
D: NA
CDR3: CASGLPPYEQYF
DNA: TGTGCCAGCGGCCTCCCCCCCTACGAGCAGTACTTC

J: TRBJ1-6
size: NA
V: TRBV30
D: TRBD1
CDR3: CAWTYPGQGFSPLHF
DNA: TGTGCCTGGACTTATCCGGGACAGGGATTTTCACCCCTCCACTTT

J: TRBJ1-2
size: NA
V: TRBV28
D: NA
CDR3: CASSPLGPFYGYTF
DNA: TGTGCCAGCAGCCCCCTCGGGCCGTTCTATGGCTACACCTTC

J: TRBJ2-1
size: NA
V: TRBV15
D: TRBD1
CDR3: CATSRFSGTGDNEQFF
DNA: TGTGCCACCAGCAGGTTCTCCGGGACAGGGGACAATGAGCAGTTCTTC

J: TRBJ2-5
size: NA
V: TRBV4-3
D: NA
CDR3: CASSQDESRGGWETQYF
DNA: TGCGCCAGCAGCCAAGATGAGAGCAGGGGCGGTTGGGAGACCCAGTACTTC

J: TRBJ2-2
size: NA
V: TRBV28
D: TRBD1
CDR3: CASSLTGGDTGELFF
DNA: TGTGCCAGCAGTTTAACAGGGGGAGACACCGGGGAGCTGTTTTTT

J: TRBJ2-7
size: NA
V: TRBV13
D: TRBD1
CDR3: CASSPRDRGNNEQYF
DNA: TGTGCCAGCAGCCCCCGGGACAGGGGTAACAACGAGCAGTACTTC

J: TRBJ2-7
size: NA
V: TRBV6-1
D: NA
CDR3: CASSEANYEQYF
DNA: TGTGCCAGCAGTGAAGCGAATTACGAGCAGTACTTC

J: TRBJ2-1
size: NA
V: TRBV11-3
D: NA
CDR3: CASSFRDRYNEQFF
DNA: TGTGCCAGCAGCTTCCGGGACCGATACAATGAGCAGTTCTTC

J: TRBJ2-5
size: NA
V: TRBV28
D: TRBD2
CDR3: CASSLELAGEGRETQYF
DNA: TGTGCCAGCAGTTTAGAACTAGCGGGGGAGGGGCGGGAGACCCAGTACTTC

J: TRBJ2-7
size: NA
V: TRBV4-1
D: TRBD1
CDR3: CASSQDPTGGLGFYEQYF
DNA: TGCGCCAGCAGCCAAGATCCCACAGGGGGATTGGGGTTCTACGAGCAGTACTTC

J: TRBJ2-3
size: NA
V: TRBV6-5
D: NA
CDR3: CASSNSGGSSTDTQYF
DNA: TGTGCCAGCAGTAACTCTGGCGGGTCTAGCACAGATACGCAGTATTTT

J: TRBJ2-7
size: NA
V: TRBV7-2
D: TRBD2
CDR3: CASSFPSGSYEQYF
DNA: TGTGCCAGCAGCTTTCCTAGCGGGAGTTACGAGCAGTACTTC